Sequencing of this T cell receptor beta chain was carried out in a study of blood T cell repertoires in COVID-19. Unmatched junction bases numbered 15, after V lost 4 bases and J lost 4 bases. The CDR3 has 20 amino acids. Germline V gene sequence: CDR1 SGHDN, CDR2 FVKESK. All enrollees were roughly 18 to 95 years old and from under 25 US areas. Donors of Cohort 3 who recovered were those that had two negative PCRs, clearance, or symptom resolution. Authors' analysis steps: Nucleated cell number was recorded as an estimate derived from reference gene primer amplification. Clones were sequenced by immunoSEQ multiplex PCR, and TCRdb holds only the in-frame ones, with some missing. V, J and clone size were drawn from that table, and D and trimming were deduced from the DNA. The data show under 300,000 clones, roughly 88% seen once.

The specimen was PBMCs or T cells enriched from blood (not recorded which). This sequence joins TRBV14 and TRBJ2-1, with TRBD2 matching 14 bases. This clonotype was sampled from a woman aged 30 to 39 who had recovered from COVID-19. CDR3 sequence: CASSPLKGLAGVYPYNEQFF. DNA of the CDR3: TGTGCCAGCAGCCCCTTAAAGGGACTAGCGGGAGTATACCCTTACAATGAGCAGTTCTTC.